The 3 T cell receptor beta chains below all came from one sample that was sequenced in a study of blood T cells in healthy people across ages. The second PCR ran about 6 to 12 cycles with a sample-barcoded 5' primer and J-beta primers. TCRdb passed the 5' RACE reads through MiXCR, listing each CDR3 protein once. The sample has approximately 1.5 million distinct CDR3 sequences; under 55% are singletons. Source material: blood. The receptors derive from a woman aged 18-29 years in good health.

This rearrangement joins TRBV28 to TRBJ1-6; TRBD1 might be the D (5 bases). Germline values: CDR1 MDHEN, CDR2 SYDVKM. The CDR3 covers 14 residues. Trimming stripped 6 bases from V and 7 bases from J, with 13 bases between. This chain's CDR3 is CASSPGSPNSPLHF. The DNA for the CDR3 is TGTGCCAGCAGCCCAGGGTCCCCCAATTCACCCCTCCACTTT.

The chain has TRBV7-2 and TRBJ2-3, with D maybe TRBD2 (6 bases). From germline, CDR1 is SGHTA and CDR2 FQGNSA. This CDR3 spans 17 amino acids. The germline V and J ends were trimmed by 5 bases and 6 bases, with 24 bases remaining between them. Written as DNA, the CDR3 is TGTGCCAGCAGCCTCGCTTTGGGACTCGACCTCGGCGATACGCAGTATTTT. Protein product: CASSLALGLDLGDTQYF.

This clonotype was seen a handful of times. This chain links TRBV7-2 with TRBJ2-1, with 9 bases matching TRBD2. The CDR3 spans 17 residues. Germline CDR1 and CDR2: SGHTA and FQGNSA. V gave up 5 bases and J gave up 4 bases; unmatched junction bases: 12. CDR3: CASSPLNSGGFYNEQFF. CDR3 in DNA: TGTGCCAGCAGCCCCCTGAATAGCGGGGGTTTTTACAATGAGCAGTTCTTC.